The present T cell receptor beta chain was sequenced within a study of vaccination and CD4 T cells after COVID-19. Study-level background: According to the study, participants were given two doses of BNT162b2 or mRNA-1273 vaccine. Overlapping spike peptides from SARS-CoV-2, HCoV-NL63, HCoV-OC43 and HCoV-229E served to stimulate the cells. Study outcomes and limitations: Spike mono-reactivity held for 304 of 307 vaccine-specific clones in convalescent patients.

V lost 5 bases, J lost 4 bases, and 14 bases lay in between. CDR1 DFQATT and CDR2 SNEGSKA come from the germline V gene (reference sequence). This CDR3 comprises 13 residues. This clonotype showed up just a few times. The antigen is not known. Treatment here: roughly 10-day PBMC culture with coronavirus spike peptide pools or control peptides (ViraFEST assay). CD4+ T lymphocytes from the unexposed donor were collected before the COVID-19 pandemic (2011-2018). Negative selection yielded CD4+ T cells from day-10 cultures. Oncomine TCR Beta short-read sequencing was applied to DNA from cultured CD4+ T cells. In this case, cultured CD4+ T cells provided the extracted genomic DNA. TCRdb used MiXCR to reprocess the PCR reads, holding one entry per CDR3 protein. The sample has roughly 10,000 distinct CDR3 sequences, about 34% seen once; the top ten hold approximately 14%.

This clonotype was obtained from a human donor in good health. The chain is built from TRBV20-1 and TRBJ1-2; D not certain. Input material: CD4+ T cells from blood, cultured in vitro. CDR3 sequence: CSAGSPSGYGYTF. The CDR3 region has the DNA TGCAGTGCTGGCTCCCCAAGCGGCTATGGCTACACCTTC.